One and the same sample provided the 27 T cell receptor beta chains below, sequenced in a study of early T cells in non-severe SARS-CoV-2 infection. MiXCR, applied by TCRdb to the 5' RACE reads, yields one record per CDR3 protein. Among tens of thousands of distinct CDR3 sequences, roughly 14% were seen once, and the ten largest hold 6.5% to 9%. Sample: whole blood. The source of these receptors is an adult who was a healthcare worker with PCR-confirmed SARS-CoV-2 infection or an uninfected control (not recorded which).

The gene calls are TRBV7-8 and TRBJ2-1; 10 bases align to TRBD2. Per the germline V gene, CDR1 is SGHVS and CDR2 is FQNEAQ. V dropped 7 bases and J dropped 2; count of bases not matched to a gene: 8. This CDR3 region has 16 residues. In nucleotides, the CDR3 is TGTGCCAGCACTCGGACTAGCGGTGCTGCCTACAATGAGCAGTTCTTC. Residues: CASTRTSGAAYNEQFF.

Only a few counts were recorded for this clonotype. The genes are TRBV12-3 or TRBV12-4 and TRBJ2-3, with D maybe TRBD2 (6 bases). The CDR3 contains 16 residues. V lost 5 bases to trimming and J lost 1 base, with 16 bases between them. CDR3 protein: CASSPLGTSRTDTQYF. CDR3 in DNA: TGTGCCAGCAGTCCCTTAGGGACTTCGCGCACAGATACGCAGTATTTT.

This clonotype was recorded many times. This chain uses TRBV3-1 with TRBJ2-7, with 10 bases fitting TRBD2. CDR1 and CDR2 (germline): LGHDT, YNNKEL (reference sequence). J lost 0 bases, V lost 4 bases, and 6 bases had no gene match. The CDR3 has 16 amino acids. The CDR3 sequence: CASSLESGRVSYEQYF. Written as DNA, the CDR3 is TGTGCCAGCAGCCTGGAGAGCGGGAGGGTCTCCTACGAGCAGTACTTC.

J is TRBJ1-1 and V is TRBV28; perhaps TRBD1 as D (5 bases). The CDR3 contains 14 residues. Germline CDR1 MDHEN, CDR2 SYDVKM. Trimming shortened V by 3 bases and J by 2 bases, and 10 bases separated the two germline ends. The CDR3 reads CASSFRQYNTEAFF. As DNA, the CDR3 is TGTGCCAGCAGTTTTAGACAGTATAACACTGAAGCTTTCTTT.

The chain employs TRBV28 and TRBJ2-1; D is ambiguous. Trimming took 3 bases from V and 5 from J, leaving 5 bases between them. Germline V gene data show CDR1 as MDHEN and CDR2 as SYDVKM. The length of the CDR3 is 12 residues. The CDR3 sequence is CASSLLDNEQFF. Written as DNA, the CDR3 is TGTGCCAGCAGTTTGCTCGACAATGAGCAGTTCTTC.

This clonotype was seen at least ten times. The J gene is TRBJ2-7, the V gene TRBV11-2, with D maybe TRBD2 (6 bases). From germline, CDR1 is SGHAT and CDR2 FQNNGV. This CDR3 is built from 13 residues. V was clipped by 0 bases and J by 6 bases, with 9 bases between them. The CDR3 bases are TGTGCCAGCAGCTTAGACGGGAGCCTCGAGCAGTACTTC. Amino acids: CASSLDGSLEQYF.

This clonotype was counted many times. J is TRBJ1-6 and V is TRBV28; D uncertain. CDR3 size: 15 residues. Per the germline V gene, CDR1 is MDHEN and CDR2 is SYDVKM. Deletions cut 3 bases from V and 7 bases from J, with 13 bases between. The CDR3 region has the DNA TGTGCCAGCAGTTTCCCAGTTCGCGCCAATTCACCCCTCCACTTT. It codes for CASSFPVRANSPLHF.

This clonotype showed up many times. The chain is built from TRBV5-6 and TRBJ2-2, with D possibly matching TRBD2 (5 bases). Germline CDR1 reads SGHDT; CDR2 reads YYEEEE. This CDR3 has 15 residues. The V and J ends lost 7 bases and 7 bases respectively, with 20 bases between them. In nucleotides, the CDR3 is TGTGCCAGCCTTCCACTCGGGGTGTTGCACGGGGAGCTGTTTTTT. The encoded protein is CASLPLGVLHGELFF.

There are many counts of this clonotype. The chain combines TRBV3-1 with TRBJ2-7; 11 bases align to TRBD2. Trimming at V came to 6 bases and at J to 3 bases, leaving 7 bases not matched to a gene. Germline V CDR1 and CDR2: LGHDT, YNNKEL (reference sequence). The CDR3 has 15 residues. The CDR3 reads CASRPGTSGIYEQYF. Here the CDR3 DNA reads TGTGCCAGCAGGCCCGGGACTAGCGGTATCTACGAGCAGTACTTC.

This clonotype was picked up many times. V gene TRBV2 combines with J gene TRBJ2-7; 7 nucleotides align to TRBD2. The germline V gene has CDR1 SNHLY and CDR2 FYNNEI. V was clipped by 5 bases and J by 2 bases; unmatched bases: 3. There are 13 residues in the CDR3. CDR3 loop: CASSMLAAYEQYF. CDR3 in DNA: TGTGCCAGCAGTATGCTAGCGGCCTACGAGCAGTACTTC.

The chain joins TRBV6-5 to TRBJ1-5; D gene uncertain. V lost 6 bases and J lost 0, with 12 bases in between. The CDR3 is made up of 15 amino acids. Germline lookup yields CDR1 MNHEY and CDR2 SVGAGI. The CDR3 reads CASSRTGYSNQPQHF. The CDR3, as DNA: TGTGCCAGCAGCCGGACGGGCTATAGCAATCAGCCCCAGCATTTT.

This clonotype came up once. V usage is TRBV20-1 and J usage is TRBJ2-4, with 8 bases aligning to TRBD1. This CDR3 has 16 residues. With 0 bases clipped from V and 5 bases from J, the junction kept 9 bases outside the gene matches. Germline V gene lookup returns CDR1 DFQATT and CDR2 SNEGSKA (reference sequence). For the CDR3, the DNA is TGCAGTGCTAGAGATAGGCAGGGGGCGTTGGAAAACATTCAGTACTTC. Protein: CSARDRQGALENIQYF.

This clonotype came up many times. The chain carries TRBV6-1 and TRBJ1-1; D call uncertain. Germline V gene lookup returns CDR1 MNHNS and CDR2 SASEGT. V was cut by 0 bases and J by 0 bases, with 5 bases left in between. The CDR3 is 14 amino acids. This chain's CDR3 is CASSEAGLNTEAFF. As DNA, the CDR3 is TGTGCCAGCAGTGAAGCGGGCTTGAACACTGAAGCTTTCTTT.

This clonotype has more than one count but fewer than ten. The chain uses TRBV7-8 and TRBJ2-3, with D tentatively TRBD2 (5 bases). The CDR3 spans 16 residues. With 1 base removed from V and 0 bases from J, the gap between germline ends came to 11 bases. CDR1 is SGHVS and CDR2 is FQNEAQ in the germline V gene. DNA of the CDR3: TGTGCCAGCAGCTTAGTCGGCCGGACTAGCACAGATACGCAGTATTTT. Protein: CASSLVGRTSTDTQYF.

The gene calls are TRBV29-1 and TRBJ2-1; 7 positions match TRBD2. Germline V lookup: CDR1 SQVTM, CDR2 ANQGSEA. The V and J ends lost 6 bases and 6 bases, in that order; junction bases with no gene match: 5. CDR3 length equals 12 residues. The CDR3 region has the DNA TGCAGCGTGGGGGAGGGGATCAATGAGCAGTTCTTC. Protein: CSVGEGINEQFF.

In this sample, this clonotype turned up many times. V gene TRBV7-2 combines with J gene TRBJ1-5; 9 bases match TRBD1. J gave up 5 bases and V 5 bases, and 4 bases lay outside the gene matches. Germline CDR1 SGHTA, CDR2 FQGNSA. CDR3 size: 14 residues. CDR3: CASSATGGHQPQHF. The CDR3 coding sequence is TGTGCCAGCAGCGCGACAGGGGGACATCAGCCCCAGCATTTT.

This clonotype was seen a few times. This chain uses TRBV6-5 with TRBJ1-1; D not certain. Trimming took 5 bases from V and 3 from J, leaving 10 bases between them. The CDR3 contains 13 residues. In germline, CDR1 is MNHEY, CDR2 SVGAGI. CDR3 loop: CASSPFDYTEAFF. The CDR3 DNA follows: TGTGCCAGCAGTCCCTTTGACTACACTGAAGCTTTCTTT.

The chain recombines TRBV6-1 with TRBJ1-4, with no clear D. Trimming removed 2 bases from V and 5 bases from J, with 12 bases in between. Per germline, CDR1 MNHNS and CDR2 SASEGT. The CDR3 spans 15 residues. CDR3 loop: CASSEKGQTNEKLFF. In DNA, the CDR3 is TGTGCCAGCAGTGAAAAGGGCCAGACAAATGAAAAACTGTTTTTT.

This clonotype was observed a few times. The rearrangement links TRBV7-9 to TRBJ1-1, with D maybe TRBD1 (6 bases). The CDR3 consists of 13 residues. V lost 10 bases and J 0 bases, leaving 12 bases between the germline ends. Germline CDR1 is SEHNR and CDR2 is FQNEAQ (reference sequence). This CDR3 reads CANQGLMNTEAFF. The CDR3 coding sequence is TGTGCCAACCAGGGGCTCATGAACACTGAAGCTTTCTTT.

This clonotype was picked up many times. Here the CDR3 reads CASRETGENIQYF. For the CDR3, the DNA is TGTGCCAGCAGAGAAACAGGGGAAAACATTCAGTACTTC. The rearrangement links TRBV28 to TRBJ2-4; 7 bases agree with TRBD1. The germline CDR1 and CDR2 sequences are MDHEN and SYDVKM. The V segment lost 6 bases and the J segment 5 bases; nucleotides outside the gene matches: 4. The CDR3 covers 13 residues.

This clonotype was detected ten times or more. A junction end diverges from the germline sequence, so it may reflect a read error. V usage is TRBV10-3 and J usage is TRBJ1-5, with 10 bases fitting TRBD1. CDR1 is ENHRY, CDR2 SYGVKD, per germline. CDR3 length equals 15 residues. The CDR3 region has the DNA TGTGCCATCAGTGAGGCGACAGGGGGCAAGCAGCCCCAGCATTTT. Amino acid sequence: CAISEATGGKQPQHF.

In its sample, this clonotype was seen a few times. The CDR3 nucleotides are TGTGCCAGCAGCCAATCATTCAGCGGGAGGGCGGGCGAGCAGTACTTC. Translated, it gives CASSQSFSGRAGEQYF. The V call is TRBV3-1, the J call TRBJ2-7, with 10 bases that match TRBD2. CDR1 and CDR2 from the germline V gene are LGHDT and YNNKEL (reference sequence). V shed 2 bases and J 6 bases; nucleotides not matched to a gene: 10. The CDR3 contains 16 residues.

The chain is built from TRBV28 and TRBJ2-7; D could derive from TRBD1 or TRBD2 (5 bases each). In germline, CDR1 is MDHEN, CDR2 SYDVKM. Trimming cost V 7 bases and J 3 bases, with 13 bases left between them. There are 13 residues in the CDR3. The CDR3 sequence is CASNRDLYYEQYF. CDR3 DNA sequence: TGTGCCAGCAACCGGGACCTTTACTACGAGCAGTACTTC. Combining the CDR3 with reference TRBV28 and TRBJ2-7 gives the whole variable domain DVKVTQSSRYLVKRTGEKVFLECVQDMDHENMFWYRQDPGLGLRLIYFSYDVKMKEKGDIPEGYSVSREKKERFSLILESASTNQTSMYLCASNRDLYYEQYFGPGTRLTVT.

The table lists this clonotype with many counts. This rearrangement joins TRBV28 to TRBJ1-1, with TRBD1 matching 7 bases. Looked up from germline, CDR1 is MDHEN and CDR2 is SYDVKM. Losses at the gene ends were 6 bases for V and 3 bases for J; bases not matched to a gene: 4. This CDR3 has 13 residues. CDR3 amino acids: CASRAGGHTEAFF. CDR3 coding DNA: TGTGCCAGCAGGGCAGGGGGGCACACTGAAGCTTTCTTT.

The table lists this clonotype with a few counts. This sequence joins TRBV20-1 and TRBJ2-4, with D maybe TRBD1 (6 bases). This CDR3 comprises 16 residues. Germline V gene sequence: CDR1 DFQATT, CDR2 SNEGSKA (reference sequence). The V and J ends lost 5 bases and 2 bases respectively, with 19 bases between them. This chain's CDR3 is CSAPAGTFETKNIQYF. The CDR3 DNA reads TGCAGTGCTCCCGCCGGGACATTTGAAACCAAAAACATTCAGTACTTC.

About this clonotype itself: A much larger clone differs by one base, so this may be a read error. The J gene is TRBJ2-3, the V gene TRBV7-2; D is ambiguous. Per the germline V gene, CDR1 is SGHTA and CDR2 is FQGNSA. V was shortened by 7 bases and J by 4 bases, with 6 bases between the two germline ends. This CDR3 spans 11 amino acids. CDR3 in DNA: TGTGCCAGCACCACATCAGATACGCAGTATTTT. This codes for CASTTSDTQYF.

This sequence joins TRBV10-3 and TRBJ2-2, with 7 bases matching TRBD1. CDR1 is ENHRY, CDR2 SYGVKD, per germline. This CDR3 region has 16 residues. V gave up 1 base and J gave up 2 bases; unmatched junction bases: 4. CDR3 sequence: CAISEFWDRNTGELFF. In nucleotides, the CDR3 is TGTGCCATCAGTGAGTTTTGGGACAGAAACACCGGGGAGCTGTTTTTT.